This T cell receptor beta chain originates from a study of identical twins. Study-wide findings and caveats: Weaker excess twin sharing was seen among beta out-of-frame sequences. Within twin pairs, the out-of-frame alpha sequences they shared showed excess low generation probability.

This CDR3 has 11 residues. Germline V gene data show CDR1 as DFQATT and CDR2 as SNEGSKA (reference sequence). V shed 1 base and J shed 10 bases, with 8 bases lying between them. This clonotype was observed a few times. Its cognate antigen is unknown. cDNA molecules carried unique molecular identifiers, and template switching added a universal primer site. TCRdb itself ran the 5' RACE reads through MiXCR, one entry per CDR3 protein. The repertoire holds approximately 890,000 distinct CDR3 sequences, over 9% seen once, with roughly 1.5% in the top ten. The sample also formed part of further work on yellow fever vaccine responses in identical twins. That study adds: As reported, the vaccine T cell response of twins seemed partly convergent and partly personalized.

The chain combines TRBV20-1 with TRBJ2-1; tentatively, D is TRBD2 (6 bases). The sample comprised PBMCs. The TCR originated in a woman younger than 35 in good health. CDR3 sequence: CSARVAGEQFF. The CDR3 DNA sequence: TGCAGTGCTAGAGTCGCGGGGGAGCAGTTCTTC.